This TCR beta chain was retrieved from a study of cytotoxic CD8 clonotypes in ibrutinib-treated CLL. Broader study findings: Rising at ibrutinib response, clonality subsequently fell back toward baseline at progression. Progressing and sustained-remission patients had different sampling times.

Germline assignment: CDR1 SGHRS and CDR2 YFSETQ. The CDR3 spans 16 residues. The J segment lost 8 bases and the V segment lost 6 bases, leaving 14 bases of the junction unmatched. This clone is a singleton in its sample. Its specificity is not known. Target depth was 1 in 200,000 to 1 in 1 million T cells, about 10x per clonotype. Sequenced by immunoSEQ multiplex PCR; TCRdb stores in-frame clones only, minus some. The data show roughly 23,000 clones, 78% seen once. The receptor comes from a human donor with chronic lymphocytic leukemia. Sequences were derived from PBMCs, sampled before ibrutinib treatment. This chain uses TRBV5-1 with TRBJ2-1; TRBD2 aligns across 10 bases. The CDR3 nucleotides read TGCGCCAGCACCCCCGCCGGGACTAGCGTGGTGCATGAGCAGTTCTTC. This gives the protein CASTPAGTSVVHEQFF.